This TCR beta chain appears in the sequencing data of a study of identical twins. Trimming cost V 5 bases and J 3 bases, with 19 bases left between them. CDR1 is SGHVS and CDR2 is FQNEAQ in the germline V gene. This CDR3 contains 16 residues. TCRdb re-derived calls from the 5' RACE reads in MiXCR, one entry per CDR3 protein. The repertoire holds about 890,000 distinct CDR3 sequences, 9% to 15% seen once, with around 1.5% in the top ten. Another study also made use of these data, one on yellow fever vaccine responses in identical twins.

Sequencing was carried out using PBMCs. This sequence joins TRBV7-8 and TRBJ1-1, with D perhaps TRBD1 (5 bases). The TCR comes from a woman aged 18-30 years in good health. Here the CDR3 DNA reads TGTGCCAGCAGCCGCGGGACGGGGGGTATGGACACTGAAGCTTTCTTT. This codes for CASSRGTGGMDTEAFF.